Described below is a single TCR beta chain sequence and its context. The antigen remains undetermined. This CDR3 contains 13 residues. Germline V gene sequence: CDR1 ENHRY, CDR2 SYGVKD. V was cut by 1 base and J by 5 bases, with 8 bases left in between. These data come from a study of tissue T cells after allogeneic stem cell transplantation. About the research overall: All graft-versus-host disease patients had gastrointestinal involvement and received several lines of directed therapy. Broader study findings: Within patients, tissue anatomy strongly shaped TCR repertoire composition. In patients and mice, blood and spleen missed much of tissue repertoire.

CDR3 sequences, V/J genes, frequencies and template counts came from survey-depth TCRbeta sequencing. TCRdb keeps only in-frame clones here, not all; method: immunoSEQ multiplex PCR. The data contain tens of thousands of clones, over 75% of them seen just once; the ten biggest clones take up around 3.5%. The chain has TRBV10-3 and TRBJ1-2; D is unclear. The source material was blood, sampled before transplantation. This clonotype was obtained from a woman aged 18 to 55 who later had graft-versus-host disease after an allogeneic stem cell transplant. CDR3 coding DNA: TGTGCCATCAGTGAGTTTTTGTTTTATGGCTACACCTTC. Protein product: CAISEFLFYGYTF.